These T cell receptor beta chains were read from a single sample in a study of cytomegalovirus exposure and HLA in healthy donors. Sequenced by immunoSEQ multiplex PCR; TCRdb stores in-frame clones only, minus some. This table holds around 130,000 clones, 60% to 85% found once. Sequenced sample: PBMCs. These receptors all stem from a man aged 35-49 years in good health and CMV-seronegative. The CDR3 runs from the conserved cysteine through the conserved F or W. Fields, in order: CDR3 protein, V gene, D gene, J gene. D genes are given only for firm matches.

CDR3 protein: CASSELASDLANTGELFF; V gene: TRBV10-1; D gene: .; J gene: TRBJ2-2
CDR3 protein: CAGSSRQGANIYNEQFF; V gene: TRBV28; D gene: TRBD1; J gene: TRBJ2-1
CDR3 protein: CASSPTGVSSYEQYF; V gene: TRBV7-2; D gene: TRBD1; J gene: TRBJ2-7
CDR3 protein: CASSARGGSQPQHF; V gene: TRBV6-7; D gene: .; J gene: TRBJ1-5
CDR3 protein: CASSGGLAPYNEQFF; V gene: TRBV19; D gene: TRBD2; J gene: TRBJ2-1
CDR3 protein: CASSPELAAYEQYF; V gene: TRBV4-1; D gene: TRBD2; J gene: TRBJ2-7
CDR3 protein: CASSYILGVGEQFF; V gene: TRBV6-6; D gene: .; J gene: TRBJ2-1
CDR3 protein: CAWSGVIAELKLFF; V gene: TRBV30; D gene: .; J gene: TRBJ1-4
CDR3 protein: CSARVISEAFF; V gene: TRBV20-1; D gene: .; J gene: TRBJ1-1
CDR3 protein: CASSSRPDRPNDGEQYF; V gene: TRBV11-2; D gene: .; J gene: TRBJ2-7
CDR3 protein: CASSFGGRALDTQYF; V gene: TRBV5-4; D gene: .; J gene: TRBJ2-3
CDR3 protein: CASSPPTMRGTGELFF; V gene: TRBV19; D gene: .; J gene: TRBJ2-2
CDR3 protein: CASNHRVITDTQYF; V gene: TRBV28; D gene: .; J gene: TRBJ2-3
CDR3 protein: CASSILARNTGELFF; V gene: TRBV19; D gene: .; J gene: TRBJ2-2
CDR3 protein: CASSFSGGGSSYNEQFF; V gene: TRBV5-5; D gene: TRBD2; J gene: TRBJ2-1
CDR3 protein: CASSSVQPQHF; V gene: TRBV28; D gene: .; J gene: TRBJ1-5
CDR3 protein: CASSITDRWGSYEQYF; V gene: TRBV27; D gene: .; J gene: TRBJ2-7
CDR3 protein: CASSAGQGDSRYEQYF; V gene: TRBV9; D gene: TRBD1; J gene: TRBJ2-7
CDR3 protein: CASSQDEAFTTNEKLFF; V gene: TRBV4-1; D gene: .; J gene: TRBJ1-4
CDR3 protein: CASSSVGGASYNEQFF; V gene: TRBV27; D gene: .; J gene: TRBJ2-1
CDR3 protein: CASSLELAADTQYF; V gene: TRBV5-1; D gene: .; J gene: TRBJ2-3
CDR3 protein: CAWRTGASVRLTDTQYF; V gene: TRBV30; D gene: .; J gene: TRBJ2-3
CDR3 protein: CASSGGAGQGGETQYF; V gene: TRBV2; D gene: TRBD1; J gene: TRBJ2-5
CDR3 protein: CASGLERDIEQFF; V gene: TRBV12-5; D gene: .; J gene: TRBJ2-1
CDR3 protein: CASSQSGRGEAFF; V gene: TRBV16; D gene: .; J gene: TRBJ1-1
CDR3 protein: CASNSQGRRVYEQYF; V gene: TRBV28; D gene: .; J gene: TRBJ2-7
CDR3 protein: CASSLLGSGTGELFF; V gene: TRBV28; D gene: .; J gene: TRBJ2-2
CDR3 protein: CASSSLGVAGGSYEQYF; V gene: TRBV27; D gene: TRBD2; J gene: TRBJ2-7
CDR3 protein: CASSSRLAGSGETQYF; V gene: TRBV5-6; D gene: .; J gene: TRBJ2-5
CDR3 protein: CASSEDSGSLGKLFF; V gene: TRBV10-1; D gene: .; J gene: TRBJ1-4
CDR3 protein: CASSQDLWAGTQYF; V gene: TRBV4-1; D gene: .; J gene: TRBJ2-5
CDR3 protein: CASSDAGDQPQHF; V gene: TRBV27; D gene: .; J gene: TRBJ1-5